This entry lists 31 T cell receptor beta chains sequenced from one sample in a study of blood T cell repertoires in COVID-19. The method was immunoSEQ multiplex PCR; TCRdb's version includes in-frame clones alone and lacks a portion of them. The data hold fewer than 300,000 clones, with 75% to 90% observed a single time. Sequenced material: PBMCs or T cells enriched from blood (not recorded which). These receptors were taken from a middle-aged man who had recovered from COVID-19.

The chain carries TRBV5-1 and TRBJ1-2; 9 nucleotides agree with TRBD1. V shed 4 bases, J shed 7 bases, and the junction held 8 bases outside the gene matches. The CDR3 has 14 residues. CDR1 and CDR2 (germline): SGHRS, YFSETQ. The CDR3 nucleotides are TGCGCCAGCAGCCCTGGCGAACAGGGGGCTGGCTACACCTTC. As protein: CASSPGEQGAGYTF.

For the CDR3, the DNA is TGTGCCAGCAGTTACGGGACAGAAGTTCATGGCTACACCTTC. Translating it yields CASSYGTEVHGYTF. V and J are TRBV6-5 and TRBJ1-2, with 7 bases matching TRBD1. This CDR3 has 14 residues. V dropped 2 bases and J dropped 6; count of bases not matched to a gene: 6. Germline V CDR1 and CDR2: MNHEY, SVGAGI.

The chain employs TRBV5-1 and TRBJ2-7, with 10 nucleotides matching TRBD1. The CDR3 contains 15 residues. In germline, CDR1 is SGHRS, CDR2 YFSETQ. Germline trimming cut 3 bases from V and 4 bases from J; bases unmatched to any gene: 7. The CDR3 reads CASSSSDRGLYEQYF. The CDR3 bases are TGCGCCAGCAGCTCTTCCGACAGGGGGCTGTACGAGCAGTACTTC.

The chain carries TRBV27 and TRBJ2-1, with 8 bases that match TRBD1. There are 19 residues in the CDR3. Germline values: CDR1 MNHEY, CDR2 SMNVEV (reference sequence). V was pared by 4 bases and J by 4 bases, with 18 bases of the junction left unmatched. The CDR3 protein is CASSSSNGQGIFDYNEQFF. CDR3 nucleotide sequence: TGTGCCAGCAGTTCCTCGAACGGACAGGGAATTTTTGATTACAATGAGCAGTTCTTC.

The CDR3 region is CASSLRPRTDSYNEQFF. The CDR3 DNA follows: TGTGCCAGCAGTTTAAGGCCCCGGACAGACTCCTACAATGAGCAGTTCTTC. The chain links TRBV27 to TRBJ2-1; tentatively, D is TRBD1 (6 bases). The germline gives CDR1 MNHEY, CDR2 SMNVEV (reference sequence). Trimming took off 2 bases at V and 0 bases at J, with 14 bases between the two ends. CDR3 size: 17 residues.

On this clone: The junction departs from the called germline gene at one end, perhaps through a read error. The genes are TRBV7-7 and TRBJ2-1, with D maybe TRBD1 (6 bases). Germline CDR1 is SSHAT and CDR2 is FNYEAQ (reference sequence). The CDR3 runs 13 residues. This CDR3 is CASSPSRGNEQFF. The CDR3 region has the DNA TGTGCTAGCAGCCCTTCCAGGGGCAATGAGCAGTTCTTC.

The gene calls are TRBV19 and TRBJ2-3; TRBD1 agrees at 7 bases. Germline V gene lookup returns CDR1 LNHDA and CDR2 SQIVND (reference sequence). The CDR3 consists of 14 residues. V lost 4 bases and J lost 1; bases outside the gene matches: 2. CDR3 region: CASSTGTGTDTQYF. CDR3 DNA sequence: TGTGCCAGTAGTACGGGGACAGGCACAGATACGCAGTATTTT.

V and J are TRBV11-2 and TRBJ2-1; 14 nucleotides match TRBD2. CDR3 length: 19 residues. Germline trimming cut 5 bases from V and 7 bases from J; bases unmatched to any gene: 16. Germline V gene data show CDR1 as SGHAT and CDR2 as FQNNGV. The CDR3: CASSANRRGGLAGGNEQFF. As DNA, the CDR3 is TGTGCCAGCAGCGCCAACAGGAGGGGAGGACTAGCGGGGGGAAATGAGCAGTTCTTC.

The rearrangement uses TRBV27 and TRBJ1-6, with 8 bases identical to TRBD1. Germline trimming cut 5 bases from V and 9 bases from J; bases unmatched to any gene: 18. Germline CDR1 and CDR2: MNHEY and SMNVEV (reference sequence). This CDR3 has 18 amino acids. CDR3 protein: CASSMNPMGTGGGSPLHF. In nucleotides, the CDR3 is TGTGCCAGCAGTATGAACCCAATGGGGACAGGCGGAGGTTCACCCCTCCACTTT.

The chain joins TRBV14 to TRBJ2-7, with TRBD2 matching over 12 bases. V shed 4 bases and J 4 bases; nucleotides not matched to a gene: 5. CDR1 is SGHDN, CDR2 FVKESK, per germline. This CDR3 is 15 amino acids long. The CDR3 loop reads CASSLTSGSFYEQYF. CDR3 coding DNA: TGTGCCAGCAGCCTGACTAGCGGGAGTTTTTACGAGCAGTACTTC.

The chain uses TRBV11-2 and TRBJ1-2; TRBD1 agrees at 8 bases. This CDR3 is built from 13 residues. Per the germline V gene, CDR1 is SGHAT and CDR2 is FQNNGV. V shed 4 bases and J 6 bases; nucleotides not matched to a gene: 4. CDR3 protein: CASSSDRDNGYTF. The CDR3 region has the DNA TGTGCCAGCAGCTCGGACAGGGACAATGGCTACACCTTC. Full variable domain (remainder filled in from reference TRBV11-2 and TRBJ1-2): EAGVAQSPRYKIIEKRQSVAFWCNPISGHATLYWYQQILGQGPKLLIQFQNNGVVDDSQLPKDRFSAERLKGVDSTLKIQPAKLEDSAVYLCASSSDRDNGYTFGSGTRLTVV.

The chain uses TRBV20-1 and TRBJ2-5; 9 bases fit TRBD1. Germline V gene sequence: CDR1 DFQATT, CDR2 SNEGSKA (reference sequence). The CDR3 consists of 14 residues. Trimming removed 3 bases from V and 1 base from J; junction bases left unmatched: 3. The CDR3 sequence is CSASRTGAQETQYF. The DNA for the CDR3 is TGCAGTGCTAGTCGGACAGGGGCCCAAGAGACCCAGTACTTC.

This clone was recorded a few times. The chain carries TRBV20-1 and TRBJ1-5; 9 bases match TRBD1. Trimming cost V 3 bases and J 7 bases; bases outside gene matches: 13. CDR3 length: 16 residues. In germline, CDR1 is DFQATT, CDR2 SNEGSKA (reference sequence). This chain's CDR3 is CSASWERTGVLQPQHF. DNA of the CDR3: TGCAGTGCTAGTTGGGAACGGACAGGGGTTTTGCAGCCCCAGCATTTT.

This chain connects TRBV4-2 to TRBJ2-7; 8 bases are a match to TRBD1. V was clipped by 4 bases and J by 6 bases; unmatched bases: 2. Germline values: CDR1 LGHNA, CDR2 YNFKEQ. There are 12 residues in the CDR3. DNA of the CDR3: TGTGCCAGCAGCCTAGACAGGGGCGAGCAGTACTTC. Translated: CASSLDRGEQYF.

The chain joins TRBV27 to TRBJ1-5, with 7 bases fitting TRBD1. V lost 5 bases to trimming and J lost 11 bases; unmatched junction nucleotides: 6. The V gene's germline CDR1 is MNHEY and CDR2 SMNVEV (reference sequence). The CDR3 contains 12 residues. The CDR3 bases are TGTGCCAGCAGTACTCAAGGGACAGCCCAGCATTTT. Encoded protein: CASSTQGTAQHF.

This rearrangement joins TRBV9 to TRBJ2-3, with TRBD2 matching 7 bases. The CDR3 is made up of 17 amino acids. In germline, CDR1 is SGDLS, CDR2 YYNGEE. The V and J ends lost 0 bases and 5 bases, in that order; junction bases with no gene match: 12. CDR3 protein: CASSVVGGGPNGDTQYF. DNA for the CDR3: TGTGCCAGCAGCGTAGTTGGGGGAGGGCCCAATGGAGATACGCAGTATTTT.

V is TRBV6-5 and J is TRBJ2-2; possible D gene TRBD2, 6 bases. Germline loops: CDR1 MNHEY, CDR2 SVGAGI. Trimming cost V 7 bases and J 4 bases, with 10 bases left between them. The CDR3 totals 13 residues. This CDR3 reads CASTLGGTGELFF. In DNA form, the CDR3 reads TGTGCCAGCACCTTGGGGGGCACCGGGGAGCTGTTTTTT.

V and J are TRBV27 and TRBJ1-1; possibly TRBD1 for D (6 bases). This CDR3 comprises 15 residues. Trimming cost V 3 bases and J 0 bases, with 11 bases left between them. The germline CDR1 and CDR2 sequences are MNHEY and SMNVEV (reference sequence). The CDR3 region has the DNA TGTGCCAGCAGTTTGGACAGCTCTCTGAACACTGAAGCTTTCTTT. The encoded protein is CASSLDSSLNTEAFF.

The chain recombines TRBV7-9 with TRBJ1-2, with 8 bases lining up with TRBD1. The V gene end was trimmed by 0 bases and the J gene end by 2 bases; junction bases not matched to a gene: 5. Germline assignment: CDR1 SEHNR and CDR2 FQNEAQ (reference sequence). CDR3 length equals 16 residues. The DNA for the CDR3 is TGTGCCAGCAGCTTAGCCCCACAGGGGGTGAACTATGGCTACACCTTC. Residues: CASSLAPQGVNYGYTF.

The CDR3 reads CASSPGGEGQETQYF. The CDR3 region has the DNA TGTGCCAGCAGCCCTGGGGGGGAGGGACAAGAGACCCAGTACTTC. The V call is TRBV7-2, the J call TRBJ2-5, with 7 bases lining up with TRBD2. The junction had 8 bases not matched to a gene; V was cut back by 5 bases and J by 2 bases. CDR3 size: 15 residues. Germline CDR1 SGHTA, CDR2 FQGNSA.

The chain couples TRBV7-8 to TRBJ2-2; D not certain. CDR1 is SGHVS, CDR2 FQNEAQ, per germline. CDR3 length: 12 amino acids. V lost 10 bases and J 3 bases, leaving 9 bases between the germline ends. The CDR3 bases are TGTGCCAACGAACATTACACCGGGGAGCTGTTTTTT. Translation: CANEHYTGELFF.

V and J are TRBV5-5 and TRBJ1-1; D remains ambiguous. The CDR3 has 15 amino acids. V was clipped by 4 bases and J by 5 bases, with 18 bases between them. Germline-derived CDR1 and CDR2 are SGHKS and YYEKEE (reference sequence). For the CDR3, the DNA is TGTGCCAGCAGCCTAGCCACGGTAACCTTTACTGAAGCTTTCTTT. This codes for CASSLATVTFTEAFF.

The CDR3 DNA is TGTGCCAGCAGTTACCCACAGGGGATGGACTATGGCTACACCTTC. Translating it yields CASSYPQGMDYGYTF. The J gene is TRBJ1-2, the V gene TRBV6-6, with TRBD1 matching over 7 bases. Germline trimming cut 2 bases from V and 3 bases from J; bases unmatched to any gene: 6. Germline V lookup: CDR1 MNHNY, CDR2 SVGAGI (reference sequence). CDR3 length: 15 amino acids.

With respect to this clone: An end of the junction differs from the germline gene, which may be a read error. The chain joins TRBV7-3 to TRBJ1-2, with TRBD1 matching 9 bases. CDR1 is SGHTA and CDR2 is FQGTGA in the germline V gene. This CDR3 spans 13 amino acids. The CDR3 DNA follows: TGTGCCAGCAGCTTGGCTGGACAGGGGAGCCCGGCCTTC. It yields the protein CASSLAGQGSPAF.

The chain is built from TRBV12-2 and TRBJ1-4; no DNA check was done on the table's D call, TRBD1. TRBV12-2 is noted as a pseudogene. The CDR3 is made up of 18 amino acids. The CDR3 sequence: CASRHSGRDPPYGEKLFF. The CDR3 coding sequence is TGTGCAAGTCGCCACTCGGGCAGGGATCCCCCTTATGGCGAAAAACTGTTTTTT.

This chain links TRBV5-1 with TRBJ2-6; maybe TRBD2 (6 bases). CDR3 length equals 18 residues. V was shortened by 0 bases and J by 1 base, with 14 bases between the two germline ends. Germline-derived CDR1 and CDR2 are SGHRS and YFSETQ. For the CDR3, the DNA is TGCGCCAGCAGCTTGGTTGCGGGGACCAAGTCTGGGGCCAACGTCCTGACTTTC. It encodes CASSLVAGTKSGANVLTF. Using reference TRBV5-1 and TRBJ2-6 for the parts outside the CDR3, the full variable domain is KAGVTQTPRYLIKTRGQQVTLSCSPISGHRSVSWYQQTPGQGLQFLFEYFSETQRNKGNFPGRFSGRQFSNSRSEMNVSTLELGDSALYLCASSLVAGTKSGANVLTFGAGSRLTVL.

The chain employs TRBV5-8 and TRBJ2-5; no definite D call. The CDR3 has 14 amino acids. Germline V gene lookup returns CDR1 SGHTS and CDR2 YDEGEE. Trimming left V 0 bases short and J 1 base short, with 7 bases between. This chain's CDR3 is CASSLGRIQETQYF. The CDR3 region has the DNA TGTGCCAGCAGCTTGGGGCGGATCCAAGAGACCCAGTACTTC. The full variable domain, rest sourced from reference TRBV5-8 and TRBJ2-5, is EAGVTQSPTHLIKTRGQQATLRCSPISGHTSVYWYQQALGLGLQFLLWYDEGEERNRGNFPPRFSGRQFPNYSSELNVNALELEDSALYLCASSLGRIQETQYFGPGTRLLVL.

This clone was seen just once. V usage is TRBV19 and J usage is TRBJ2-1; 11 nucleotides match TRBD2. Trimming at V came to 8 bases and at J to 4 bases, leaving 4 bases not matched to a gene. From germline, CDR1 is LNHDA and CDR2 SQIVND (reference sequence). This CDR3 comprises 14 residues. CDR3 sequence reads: CASVTSGGYNEQFF. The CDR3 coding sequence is TGTGCCAGTGTAACTAGCGGGGGTTACAATGAGCAGTTCTTC.

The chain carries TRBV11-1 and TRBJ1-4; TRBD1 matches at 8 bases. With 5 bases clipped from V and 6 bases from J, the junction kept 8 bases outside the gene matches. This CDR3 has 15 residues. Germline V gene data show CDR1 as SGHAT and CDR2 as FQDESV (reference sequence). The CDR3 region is CASSPRTGPDEKLFF. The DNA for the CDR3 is TGTGCCAGCAGCCCCCGGACAGGGCCGGATGAAAAACTGTTTTTT.

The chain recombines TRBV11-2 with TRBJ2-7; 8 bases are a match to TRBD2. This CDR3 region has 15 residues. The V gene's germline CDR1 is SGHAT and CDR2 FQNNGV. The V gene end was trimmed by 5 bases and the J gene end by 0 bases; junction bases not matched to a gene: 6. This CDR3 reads CASSHGGTSSYEQYF. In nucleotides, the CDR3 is TGTGCCAGCAGCCACGGGGGGACTAGCTCCTACGAGCAGTACTTC.

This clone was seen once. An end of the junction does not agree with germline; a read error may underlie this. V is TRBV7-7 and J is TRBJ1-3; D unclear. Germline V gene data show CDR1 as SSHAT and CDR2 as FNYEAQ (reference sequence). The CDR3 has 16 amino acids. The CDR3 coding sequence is TGTGCTAGCAGCTTGCATGACATTGGGTCTGGAAACACCATATATTTT. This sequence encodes CASSLHDIGSGNTIYF.